This TCR beta chain was documented in a study of spatial heterogeneity in lung cancer. The time point: sample taken at primary tumor resection. Material for sequencing was whole RNA from tumor, nontumor lung or frozen PBMC, left unsorted. Samples were obtained from 70 or so donors, all untreated early-stage non-small cell lung cancer patients. Study-level results: At resection, ubiquitous expanded tumor TCRs appeared in blood more than at follow-up.

Using its own MiXCR run on the 5' RACE reads, TCRdb lists one record per CDR3 protein. The sample yields some 20,000 distinct CDR3 sequences, over 3% seen once. Deletions cut 6 bases from V and 1 base from J, with 13 bases between. In germline, CDR1 is SNHLY, CDR2 FYNNEI. The CDR3 extends over 15 amino acids. This clonotype was found many times. The antigen is unknown. The source material was PBMCs, sampled at surgery. This sequence was found in a female donor with early-stage non-small cell lung cancer. The chain carries TRBV2 and TRBJ1-5, with no clear D. The CDR3 spells CASSTGSGSNQPQHF. CDR3 in DNA: TGTGCCAGCAGCACGGGGAGTGGGAGCAATCAGCCCCAGCATTTT. The full variable domain, with the rest looked up from reference TRBV2 and TRBJ1-5, is EPEVTQTPSHQVTQMGQEVILRCVPISNHLYFYWYRQILGQKVEFLVSFYNNEISEKSEIFDDQFSVERPDGSNFTLKIRSTKLEDSAMYFCASSTGSGSNQPQHFGDGTRLSIL.